A selection of T cell receptor beta chains follows, all from one sample in a study of blood T cell repertoires in COVID-19. Method: immunoSEQ multiplex PCR; TCRdb's copy keeps in-frame clones and lacks some. The sample gives 90,000 to 120,000 clones, roughly 87% of which show up once; under 7.5% is in the top ten. The sequenced sample consisted of peripheral blood. These receptors were obtained from a woman aged 55-69 years with acute or convalescent COVID-19. Both conserved end residues are part of each CDR3.

v_call: TRBV18; cdr3_aa: CASSPRRGTGSYEQYF
v_call: TRBV7-8; cdr3_aa: CASSFPGQGRETQYF
v_call: TRBV20-1; cdr3_aa: CSASLETQYF
v_call: TRBV9; cdr3_aa: CASSPGLAGRLVGETQYF
v_call: TRBV29-1; cdr3_aa: CSVPKQGADYGYTF
v_call: TRBV7-2; cdr3_aa: CASSRDRSNYGYTF
v_call: TRBV27; cdr3_aa: CASSSGLAGLHF
v_call: TRBV27; cdr3_aa: CASSLVGGGSSYNSPLHF
v_call: TRBV5-1; cdr3_aa: CASSLGGSGQETQYF
v_call: TRBV2; cdr3_aa: CASSVLHTGELFF
v_call: TRBV19; cdr3_aa: CASSTGQGLNSPLHF
v_call: TRBV27; cdr3_aa: CASSRLAAAYEQYF
v_call: TRBV7-9; cdr3_aa: CASSRPGQGVGELFF
v_call: TRBV5-1; cdr3_aa: CASSLYSGQGFYNEQFF
v_call: TRBV20-1; cdr3_aa: CSASAGGTDTQYF
v_call: TRBV6-5; cdr3_aa: CASEEGGPWWAFF
v_call: TRBV2; cdr3_aa: CASRNGRGREGDGMNTEAFF
v_call: TRBV11-2; cdr3_aa: CASSLAGEAKSFF
v_call: TRBV15; cdr3_aa: CATSARTGGVSEAFF
v_call: TRBV7-9; cdr3_aa: CASSLTGDYGYTF
v_call: TRBV5-4; cdr3_aa: CASSSRDTAYGYTF
v_call: TRBV19; cdr3_aa: CASSAHTGTGGSGTEAFF
v_call: TRBV3-1/TRBV3-2; cdr3_aa: CASSHSNRGKKLFF
v_call: TRBV29-1; cdr3_aa: CSVATGGNQPQHF
v_call: TRBV7-3; cdr3_aa: CASSLREQETQYF
v_call: TRBV4-1; cdr3_aa: CASSLVSTSSGNTIYF
v_call: TRBV18; cdr3_aa: CASSHREGYTF
v_call: TRBV5-4; cdr3_aa: CASSTLAGVPDTQYF
v_call: TRBV6-5; cdr3_aa: CASTPWFSDTDTQYF
v_call: TRBV2; cdr3_aa: CASSVRAFF
v_call: TRBV7-3; cdr3_aa: CASSWGANSEQFF
v_call: TRBV3-1/TRBV3-2; cdr3_aa: CASSRRGGNGYTF
v_call: TRBV5-5; cdr3_aa: CASSLVEGEAFF
v_call: TRBV9; cdr3_aa: CASSQEGLRNEQFF
v_call: TRBV19; cdr3_aa: CASSEGTGRGYTF
v_call: TRBV5-4; cdr3_aa: CASSEPTSGNTQYF
v_call: TRBV19; cdr3_aa: CASSIGTNSNQPQHF
v_call: TRBV3-1/TRBV3-2; cdr3_aa: CASSQEWTGPYGYTF
v_call: TRBV5-1; cdr3_aa: CASSFGPGSYEQYF
v_call: TRBV12-3/TRBV12-4; cdr3_aa: CASSLASNTEAFF
v_call: TRBV6-1; cdr3_aa: CASSEDTRSWTKNIQYF
v_call: TRBV20-1; cdr3_aa: CSASGLAGDDEQFF